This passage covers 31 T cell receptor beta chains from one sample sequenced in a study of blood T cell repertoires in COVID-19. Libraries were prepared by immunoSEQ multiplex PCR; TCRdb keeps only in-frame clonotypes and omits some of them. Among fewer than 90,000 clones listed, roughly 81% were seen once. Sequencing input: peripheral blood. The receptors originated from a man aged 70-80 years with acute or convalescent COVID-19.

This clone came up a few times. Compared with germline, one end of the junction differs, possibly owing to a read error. This chain's CDR3 is CASSVTEDTEAFF. The CDR3 region has the DNA TGTGCTAGCAGCGTGACAGAGGACACTGAAGCTTTCTTT. This chain joins TRBV7-7 and TRBJ1-1; the D gene is possibly TRBD1 (5 bases). In germline, CDR1 is SSHAT, CDR2 FNYEAQ (reference sequence). This CDR3 comprises 13 residues.

CDR3 bases: TGTGCCAGCAGCTTGTATGGAGCGGGAGCCAATGAGCAGTTCTTC. Translation gives CASSLYGAGANEQFF. This chain uses TRBV5-4 with TRBJ2-1, with 8 bases identical to TRBD2. The junction had 6 bases not matched to a gene; V was cut back by 1 base and J by 6 bases. Per germline, CDR1 SGHNT and CDR2 YYREEE (reference sequence). The CDR3 spans 15 residues.

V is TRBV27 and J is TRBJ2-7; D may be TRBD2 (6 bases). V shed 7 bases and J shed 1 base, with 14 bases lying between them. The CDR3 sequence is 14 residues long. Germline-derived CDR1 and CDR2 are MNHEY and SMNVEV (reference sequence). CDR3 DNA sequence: TGTGCCAGCAAAAGGGACTGGCGATCCTACGAGCAGTACTTC. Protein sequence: CASKRDWRSYEQYF.

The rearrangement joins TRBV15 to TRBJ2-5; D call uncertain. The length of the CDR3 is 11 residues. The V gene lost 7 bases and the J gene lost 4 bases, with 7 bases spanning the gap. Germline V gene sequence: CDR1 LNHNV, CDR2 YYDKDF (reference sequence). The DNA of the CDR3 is TGTGCCACCAAGAACGGAGAGACCCAGTACTTC. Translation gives CATKNGETQYF.

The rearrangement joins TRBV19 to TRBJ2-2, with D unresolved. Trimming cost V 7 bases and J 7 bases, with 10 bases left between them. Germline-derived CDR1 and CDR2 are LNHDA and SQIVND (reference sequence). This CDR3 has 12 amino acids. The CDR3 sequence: CASTNHGGELFF. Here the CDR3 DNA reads TGTGCCAGTACCAATCACGGCGGGGAGCTGTTTTTT.

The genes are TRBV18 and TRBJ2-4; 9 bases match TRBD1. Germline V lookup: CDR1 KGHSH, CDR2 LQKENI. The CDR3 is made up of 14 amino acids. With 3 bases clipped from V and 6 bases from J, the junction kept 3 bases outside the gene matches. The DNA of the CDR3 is TGTGCCAGCTCACCTCCGGGACAGGGAAACATTCAGTACTTC. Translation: CASSPPGQGNIQYF.

The CDR3: CASSRGTPLHF. The CDR3 nucleotides are TGTGCCAGCAGCAGAGGGACACCCCTCCACTTT. This rearrangement joins TRBV7-2 to TRBJ1-6, with D unclear. Germline V lookup: CDR1 SGHTA, CDR2 FQGNSA. The CDR3 runs to 11 residues. Deletions cut 5 bases from V and 11 bases from J, with 7 bases between.

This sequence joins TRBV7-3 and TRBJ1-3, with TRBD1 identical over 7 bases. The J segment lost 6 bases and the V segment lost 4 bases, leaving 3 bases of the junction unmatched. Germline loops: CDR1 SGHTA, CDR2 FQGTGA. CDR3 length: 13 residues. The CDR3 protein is CASSSGTANTIYF. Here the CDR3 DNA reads TGTGCCAGCAGCTCCGGGACAGCAAACACCATATATTTT.

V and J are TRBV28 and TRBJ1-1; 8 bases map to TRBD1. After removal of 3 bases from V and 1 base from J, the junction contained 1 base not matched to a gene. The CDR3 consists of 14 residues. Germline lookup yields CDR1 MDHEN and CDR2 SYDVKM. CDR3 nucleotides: TGTGCCAGCAGTTTTCAGGGGGCGAACACTGAAGCTTTCTTT. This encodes CASSFQGANTEAFF.

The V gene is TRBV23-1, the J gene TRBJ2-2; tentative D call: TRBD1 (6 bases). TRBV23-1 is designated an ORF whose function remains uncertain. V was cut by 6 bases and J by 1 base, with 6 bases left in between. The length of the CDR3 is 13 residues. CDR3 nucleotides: TGCGCCAGCAGACAGGGGAACACCGGGGAGCTGTTTTTT. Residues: CASRQGNTGELFF.

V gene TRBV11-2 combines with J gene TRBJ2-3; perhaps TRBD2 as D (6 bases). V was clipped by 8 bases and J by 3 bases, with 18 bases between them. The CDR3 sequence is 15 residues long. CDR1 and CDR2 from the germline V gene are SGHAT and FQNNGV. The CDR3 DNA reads TGTGCCAGCGGTCCTAGCGCACGTCCGACAGATACGCAGTATTTT. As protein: CASGPSARPTDTQYF.

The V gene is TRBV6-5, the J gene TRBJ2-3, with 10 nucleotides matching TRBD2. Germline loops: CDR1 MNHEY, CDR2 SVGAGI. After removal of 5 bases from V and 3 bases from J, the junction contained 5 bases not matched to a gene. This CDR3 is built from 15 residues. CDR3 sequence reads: CASSQREGRTDTQYF. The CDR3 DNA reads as TGTGCCAGCAGTCAGCGGGAGGGCAGGACAGATACGCAGTATTTT.

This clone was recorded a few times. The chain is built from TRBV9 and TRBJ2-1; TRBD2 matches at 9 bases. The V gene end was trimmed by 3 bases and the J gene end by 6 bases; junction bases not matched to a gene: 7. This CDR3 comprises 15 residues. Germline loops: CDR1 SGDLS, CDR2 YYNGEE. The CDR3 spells CASSEPGLAVNEQFF. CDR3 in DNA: TGTGCCAGCAGCGAACCGGGACTAGCAGTCAATGAGCAGTTCTTC.

CDR3 coding DNA: TGTGCCAGCATCGGGAAGGCGGGCACTGAAGCTTTCTTT. Protein: CASIGKAGTEAFF. The V call is TRBV28, the J call TRBJ1-1; D gene uncertain. Germline CDR1 MDHEN, CDR2 SYDVKM. V gave up 7 bases and J gave up 4 bases, with 13 bases separating them. CDR3 length equals 13 residues.

CDR3 protein: CASSIESSGYNEQFF. In nucleotides, the CDR3 is TGTGCCAGTAGTATAGAGTCCTCGGGGTACAATGAGCAGTTCTTC. J is TRBJ2-1 and V is TRBV19, with D possibly TRBD2 on 5 matching bases. Trimming took off 0 bases at V and 4 bases at J, with 10 bases between the two ends. CDR3 length: 15 residues. Germline-derived CDR1 and CDR2 are LNHDA and SQIVND (reference sequence).

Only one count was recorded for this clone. The CDR3 protein is CASSQWGLDRGRSPEKLFF. CDR3 bases: TGCGCCAGCAGCCAATGGGGGTTGGACAGGGGCCGGTCCCCTGAAAAACTGTTTTTT. V usage is TRBV4-1 and J usage is TRBJ1-4, with 9 bases identical to TRBD1. The CDR3 runs 19 residues. Germline CDR1 and CDR2: MGHRA and YSYEKL. The ends lost 2 bases at V and 7 bases at J; junction bases unmatched: 17.

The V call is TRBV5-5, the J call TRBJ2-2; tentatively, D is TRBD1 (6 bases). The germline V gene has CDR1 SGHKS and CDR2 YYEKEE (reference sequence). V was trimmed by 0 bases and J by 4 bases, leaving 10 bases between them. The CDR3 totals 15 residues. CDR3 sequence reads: CASSLDGRGTGELFF. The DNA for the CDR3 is TGTGCCAGCAGCTTGGATGGCAGGGGCACCGGGGAGCTGTTTTTT.

The CDR3 DNA sequence: TGTGCCAGCAGCCAATTTGCCCCAGCGGAGACCCAGTACTTC. It specifies CASSQFAPAETQYF. V and J are TRBV16 and TRBJ2-5; D not resolved. Trimming removed 1 base from V and 5 bases from J, with 11 bases in between. This CDR3 contains 14 residues. CDR1 is KGHSY, CDR2 FQNENV, per germline. Full variable domain (missing parts from reference TRBV16 and TRBJ2-5): GEEVAQTPKHLVRGEGQKAKLYCAPIKGHSYVFWYQQVLKNEFKFLISFQNENVFDETGMPKERFSAKCLPNSPCSLEIQATKLEDSAVYFCASSQFAPAETQYFGPGTRLLVL.

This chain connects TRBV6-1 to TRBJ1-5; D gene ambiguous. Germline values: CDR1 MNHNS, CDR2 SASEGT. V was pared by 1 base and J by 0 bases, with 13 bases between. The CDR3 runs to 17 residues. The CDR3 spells CASSEGEGNLSNQPQHF. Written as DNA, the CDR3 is TGTGCCAGCAGTGAAGGGGAGGGTAATCTTAGCAATCAGCCCCAGCATTTT.

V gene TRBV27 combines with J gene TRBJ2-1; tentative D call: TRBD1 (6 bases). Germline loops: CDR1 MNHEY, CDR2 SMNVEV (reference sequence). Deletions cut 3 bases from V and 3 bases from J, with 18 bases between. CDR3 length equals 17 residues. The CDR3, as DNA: TGTGCCAGCAGTTTCTACAGGGTAGGCGTTAGCTACAATGAGCAGTTCTTC. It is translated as CASSFYRVGVSYNEQFF.

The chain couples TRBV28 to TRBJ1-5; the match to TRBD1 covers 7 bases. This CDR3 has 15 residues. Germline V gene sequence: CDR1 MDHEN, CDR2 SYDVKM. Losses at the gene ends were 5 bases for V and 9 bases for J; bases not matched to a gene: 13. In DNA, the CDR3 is TGTGCCAGCAGTGGATCCGGGACAGCTGGTGCGCCCCAGCATTTT. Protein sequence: CASSGSGTAGAPQHF.

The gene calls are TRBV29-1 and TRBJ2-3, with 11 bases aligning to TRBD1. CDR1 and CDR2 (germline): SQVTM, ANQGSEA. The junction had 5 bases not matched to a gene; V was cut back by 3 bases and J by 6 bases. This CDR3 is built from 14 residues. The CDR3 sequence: CSVEGDRGMDTQYF. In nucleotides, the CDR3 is TGCAGCGTTGAGGGGGACAGGGGGATGGATACGCAGTATTTT.

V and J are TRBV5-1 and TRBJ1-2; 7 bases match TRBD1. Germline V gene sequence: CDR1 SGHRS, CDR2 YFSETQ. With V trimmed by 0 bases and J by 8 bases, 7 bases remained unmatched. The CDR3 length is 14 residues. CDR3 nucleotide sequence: TGCGCCAGCAGCTTGGCAAGACAGGGCGAGGGCTACACCTTC. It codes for CASSLARQGEGYTF.

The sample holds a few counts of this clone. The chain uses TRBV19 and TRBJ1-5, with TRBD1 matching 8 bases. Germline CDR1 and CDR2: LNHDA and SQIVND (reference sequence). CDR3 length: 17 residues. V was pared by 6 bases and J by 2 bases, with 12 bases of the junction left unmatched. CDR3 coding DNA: TGTGCCAGTAGGTCCCGGGACAGGTTTCGGGGCAATCAGCCCCAGCATTTT. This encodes CASRSRDRFRGNQPQHF.

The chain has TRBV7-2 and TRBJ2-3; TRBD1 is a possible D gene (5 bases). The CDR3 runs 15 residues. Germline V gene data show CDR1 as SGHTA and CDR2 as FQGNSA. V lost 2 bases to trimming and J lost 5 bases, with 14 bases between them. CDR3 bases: TGTGCCAGCAGCTTACCGCCAGGGATGAGAGATACGCAGTATTTT. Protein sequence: CASSLPPGMRDTQYF.

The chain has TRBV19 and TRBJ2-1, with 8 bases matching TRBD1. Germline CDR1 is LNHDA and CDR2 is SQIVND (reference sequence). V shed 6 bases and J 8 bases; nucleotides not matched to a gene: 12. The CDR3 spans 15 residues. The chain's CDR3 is CASSLRQGALDEQFF. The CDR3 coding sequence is TGTGCCAGTAGCCTTCGGCAGGGGGCATTGGATGAGCAGTTCTTC.

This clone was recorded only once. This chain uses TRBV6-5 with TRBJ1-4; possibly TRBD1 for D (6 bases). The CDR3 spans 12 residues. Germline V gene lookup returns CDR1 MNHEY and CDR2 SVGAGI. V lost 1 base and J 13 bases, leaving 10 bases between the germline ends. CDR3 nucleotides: TGTGCCAGCAGTTACTTAGGGGGGGCACTGTTTTTT. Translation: CASSYLGGALFF.

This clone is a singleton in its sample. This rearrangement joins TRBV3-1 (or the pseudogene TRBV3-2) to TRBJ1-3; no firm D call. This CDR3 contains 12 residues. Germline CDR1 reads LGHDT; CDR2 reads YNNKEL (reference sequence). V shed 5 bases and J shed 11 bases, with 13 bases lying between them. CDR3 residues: CASSNQADPIYF. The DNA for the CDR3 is TGTGCCAGCAGCAACCAGGCCGACCCCATATATTTT.

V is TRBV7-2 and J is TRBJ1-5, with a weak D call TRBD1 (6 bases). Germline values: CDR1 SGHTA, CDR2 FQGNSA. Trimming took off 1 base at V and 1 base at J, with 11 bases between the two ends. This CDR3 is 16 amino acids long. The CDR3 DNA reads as TGTGCCAGCAGCTTAGTCGGCAGGGGAAGCAATCAGCCCCAGCATTTT. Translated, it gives CASSLVGRGSNQPQHF.

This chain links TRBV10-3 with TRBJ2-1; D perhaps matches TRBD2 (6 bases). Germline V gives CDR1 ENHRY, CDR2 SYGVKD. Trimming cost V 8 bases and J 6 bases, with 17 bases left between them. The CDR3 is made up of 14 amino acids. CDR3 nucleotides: TGTGCCATCGGAGAACGAGCGGGCGGCAATGAGCAGTTCTTC. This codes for CAIGERAGGNEQFF.

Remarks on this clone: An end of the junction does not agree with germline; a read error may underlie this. CDR3: CASSPRWADTQYF. The DNA for the CDR3 is TGTGCTAGCAGCCCCCGGTGGGCGGATACGCAGTATTTT. The chain has TRBV7-7 and TRBJ2-3; D gene uncertain. Per germline, CDR1 SSHAT and CDR2 FNYEAQ (reference sequence). CDR3 length: 13 residues.